This entry describes one T cell receptor beta chain. Its specificity is unknown. Pools of viral peptides were used by the ViraFEST assay to expand antigen-specific CD4+ T cells ahead of sequencing. Isolation of CD4+ T cells took place after 10 to 11 days of culture. These data belong to a study of vaccination effects on CD4 cells after COVID-19. Per germline, CDR1 MNHEY and CDR2 SVGAGI. With V trimmed by 6 bases and J by 3 bases, 3 bases remained unmatched. This CDR3 is 15 amino acids long. Study observations and caveats: Early timepoints after infection were absent, and convalescent patients were few in the study. Healthy vaccine recipients' vaccine-induced clones were almost all SARS-CoV-2 mono-reactive.

Sequencing used immunoSEQ multiplex PCR; TCRdb keeps in-frame clones, though not all of them. The table shows 45,000 to 65,000 clones, with around 86% occurring only once. The gene calls are TRBV6-5 and TRBJ2-2; 11 bases are a match to TRBD1. The sequence was obtained from a human donor who received a COVID-19 vaccine. This specimen consisted of CD4+ T cells from PBMCs cultured with HCoV-229E spike peptides, obtained before COVID-19 vaccination. The CDR3, as DNA: TGTGCCAGCAGAGGGACAGGGGGGTACACCGGGGAGCTGTTTTTT. This translates into CASRGTGGYTGELFF.